Sequencing of this TCR beta chain was carried out in a study of T cell responses to AZD1222 COVID-19 vaccine. Clones were sequenced by immunoSEQ multiplex PCR, and TCRdb holds only the in-frame ones, with some missing. The profile shows under 150,000 clones, roughly 92% of them singletons. Germline V CDR1 and CDR2: SGHVS, FNYEAQ. The CDR3 extends over 16 amino acids. V shed 1 base, J shed 4 bases, and the junction held 7 bases outside the gene matches. This clone is a singleton in its sample. As yet, its antigen is unknown. Whole-study findings and limits: CD4 TCRs associated with vaccination spanned spike, dominating at 160-218 and 743-854. The sample set comprised mostly white British donors with more females, and clonal diversity was possibly underestimated. Once two AZD1222 doses were given, Spike-specific TCR breadth and depth went up.

The material sequenced was peripheral blood, taken 28 days after the second AZD1222 dose. This rearrangement joins TRBV7-6 to TRBJ1-3, with 7 bases identical to TRBD1. The origin of this receptor is an adult who received the AZD1222 COVID-19 vaccine. The CDR3 sequence is CASSLVLGGAGNTIYF. The CDR3 DNA is TGTGCCAGCAGCTTAGTGTTAGGGGGCGCCGGAAACACCATATATTTT.